This TCR beta chain is from a study of blood T cell repertoires in COVID-19 (dated by TCRdb to 2020 to 2021). Some background on the complete study: The collaborator samples originated in the United States, Italy and Spain and spanned the acute and convalescent phases of COVID-19. The repertoires were made available in a free public database intended to serve as a resource for research on the immune response to SARS-CoV-2. The samples were drawn from the first 160 participants of the ongoing ImmuneRACE study and from 1,200 or so subjects provided by 6 global collaborators. The prospective study material was composed of cDNA or gDNA derived from T cells, B-cell-depleted T cells, or PBMCs. The dataset comprised deeply sampled blood TCRbeta repertoires from subjects exposed to, actively infected with, or recovered from COVID-19. Nearly every sample came with metadata listing a de-identified subject ID, COVID-19 status, age in years and sex. HLA class I and class II types, where available, came from metadata supplied by the sample provider rather than from assay-based typing. Results and caveats for the whole study, not just this receptor: How much clinical and demographic metadata was included differed by source and by participant, and the metadata was provided uncurated.

TCRbeta CDR3 regions were amplified from genomic DNA by means of the immunoSEQ Assay, a bias-controlled multiplex PCR. The paper's processing steps were these. Within the assay, amplification of reference gene primers was used to estimate how many nucleated cells each sample contained. Sequence reads were collapsed and filtered to measure the absolute abundance of every unique TCRbeta CDR3 rearrangement. For each sample, productive Simpson clonality was calculated by taking the square root of Simpson's diversity index across productive rearrangements. TCRdb stores this immuneACCESS table with in-frame sequences only. Part of the clones is absent; in the studies checked, under half of the shortfall reflects unresolved V genes, and no reason is known for the rest. V, J and clone size derive from that table, while D and trimming were established from the DNA sequence. The sample contains hundreds of thousands of clones, roughly 90% of them found a single time. The ten largest clonotypes hold less than 0.95% of the sample.

One collaborating source in Seattle enrolled patients while the patients were actively infected and followed the patients over time throughout the course of disease. Whole blood was collected in K2EDTA tubes by collaborating institutions according to the institutions' own protocols. Collaborator samples were shipped for TCRbeta analysis as frozen whole blood, isolated PBMCs, or DNA extracted from either sample type. This clone has only one observation. The clone's antigen remains unknown. No clone much larger than this one lies a single base away; base qualities are absent. Its CDR3 holds 12 amino acids, cysteine through phenylalanine. CDR3 DNA is the only sequence kept; it has 36 bases, read in frame from the first base. A distance of 10 bases separates the germline ends of V and J, which lose 3 bases and 8 bases respectively.

The V and J segments used are TRBV12-3 or TRBV12-4 and TRBJ1-1, with the D gene not clear enough to name. Material for sequencing was peripheral blood. This receptor was taken from a young man with COVID-19, enrolled during active disease. This receptor carries the CDR3 CASSFGRGEAFF. Here is the DNA: TGTGCCAGCAGTTTTGGGCGAGGGGAAGCTTTCTTT.